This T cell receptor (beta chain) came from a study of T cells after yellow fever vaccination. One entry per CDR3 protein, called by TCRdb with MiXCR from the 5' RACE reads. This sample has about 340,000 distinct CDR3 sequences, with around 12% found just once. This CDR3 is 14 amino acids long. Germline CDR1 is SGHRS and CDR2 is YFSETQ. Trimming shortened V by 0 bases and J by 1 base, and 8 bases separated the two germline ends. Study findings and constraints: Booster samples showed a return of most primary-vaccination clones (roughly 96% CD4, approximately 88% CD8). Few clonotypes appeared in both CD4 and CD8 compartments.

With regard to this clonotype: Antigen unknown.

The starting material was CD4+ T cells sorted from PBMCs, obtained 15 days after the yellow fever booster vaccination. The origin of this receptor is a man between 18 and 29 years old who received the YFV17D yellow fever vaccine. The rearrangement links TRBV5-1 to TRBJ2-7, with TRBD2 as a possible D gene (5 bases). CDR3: CASSLVPGSYEQYV. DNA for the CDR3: TGCGCCAGCAGCTTGGTCCCGGGGTCCTACGAGCAGTACGTC.